The 18 T cell receptor beta chains below come from one sample, sequenced in a study of cytomegalovirus exposure and HLA in healthy donors. PCR used 60 Vbeta primers and 13 Jbeta primers. TCRdb's copy holds only in-frame clones and misses some; the assay was immunoSEQ multiplex PCR. The repertoire holds some 140,000 clones, with around 74% as singletons. What was sequenced was PBMCs. These receptor sequences come from a man aged 18 to 29 in good health and CMV-seronegative.

CDR3: CASSRVSVTYEQYV. The CDR3 DNA is TGTGCCAGCAGCCGGGTGTCCGTTACCTACGAGCAGTACGTC. The chain carries TRBV7-8 and TRBJ2-7; unclear D gene. The CDR3 length is 14 residues. Between the trimmed V and J ends, which lost 5 bases and 2 bases, there was a span of 13 bases. Germline V gives CDR1 SGHVS, CDR2 FQNEAQ.

This clone has only a few counts. The chain combines TRBV4-2 with TRBJ2-3; 7 bases align to TRBD2. This CDR3 region has 16 residues. The V gene end was trimmed by 4 bases and the J gene end by 0 bases; junction bases not matched to a gene: 7. Germline-derived CDR1 and CDR2 are LGHNA and YNFKEQ. The CDR3 coding sequence is TGTGCCAGCAGCCCCCTGGAAGCGGGGAGCACAGATACGCAGTATTTT. Translated, it gives CASSPLEAGSTDTQYF.

V is TRBV7-9 and J is TRBJ2-7; D is unclear. The ends were cut back, 5 bases at V and 3 bases at J, with 11 bases in the middle. The CDR3 runs to 13 residues. The germline gives CDR1 SEHNR, CDR2 FQNEAQ (reference sequence). The DNA for the CDR3 is TGTGCCAGCAGCCCGCCCACGGACTACGAGCAGTACGTC. This sequence encodes CASSPPTDYEQYV.

The V and J genes are TRBV6-5 and TRBJ1-6; 7 nucleotides line up with TRBD1. The CDR3 is made up of 14 amino acids. The germline gives CDR1 MNHEY, CDR2 SVGAGI. V lost 2 bases to trimming and J lost 10 bases; unmatched junction nucleotides: 5. Here the CDR3 reads CASSYNRGGSPLHF. The CDR3 DNA is TGTGCCAGCAGTTACAACAGGGGTGGATCACCCCTCCACTTT.

This clone was found a few times. The chain has TRBV19 and TRBJ2-1, with 8 bases fitting TRBD2. V shed 5 bases, J shed 8 bases, and the junction held 14 bases outside the gene matches. The length of the CDR3 is 16 residues. Germline-derived CDR1 and CDR2 are LNHDA and SQIVND (reference sequence). CDR3 nucleotides: TGTGCCAGTAGTCCCCTCCTAACGGGGGGGTGGGATGAGCAGTTCTTC. Amino acid sequence: CASSPLLTGGWDEQFF.

The chain recombines TRBV4-3 with TRBJ2-3; no clear D. Trimming removed 0 bases at V and 0 bases at J, with 13 bases between. The CDR3 covers 17 residues. Germline CDR1 LGHNA, CDR2 YSLEER. The CDR3 region has the DNA TGCGCCAGCAGCCAAGATACGGCGACTTCTAGCACAGATACGCAGTATTTT. Amino acid sequence: CASSQDTATSSTDTQYF.

The gene calls are TRBV19 and TRBJ1-1; 11 bases match TRBD1. The germline CDR1 and CDR2 sequences are LNHDA and SQIVND (reference sequence). This CDR3 contains 16 residues. J was trimmed by 3 bases and V by 7 bases; bases with no gene match: 10. CDR3 bases: TGTGCCAGTACCGGGACAGGGGGTCCTCACGACACTGAAGCTTTCTTT. This encodes CASTGTGGPHDTEAFF.

This chain uses TRBV27 with TRBJ2-5; TRBD2 might be the D (6 bases). Germline-derived CDR1 and CDR2 are MNHEY and SMNVEV (reference sequence). The CDR3 consists of 14 residues. V lost 5 bases, J lost 5 bases, and 15 bases lay in between. The CDR3 protein is CASSPTRSWETQYF. For the CDR3, the DNA is TGTGCCAGCAGTCCGACTAGGAGTTGGGAGACCCAGTACTTC.

This clone was found once. The J gene is TRBJ2-5, the V gene TRBV9; 8 bases agree with TRBD2. The V segment lost 4 bases and the J segment 4 bases; nucleotides outside the gene matches: 9. Per germline, CDR1 SGDLS and CDR2 YYNGEE. This CDR3 is 15 amino acids long. The CDR3 loop is CASSLAGLEGETQYF. CDR3 DNA sequence: TGTGCCAGCAGCCTAGCGGGCTTAGAGGGAGAGACCCAGTACTTC. Full variable domain (remainder filled in from reference TRBV9 and TRBJ2-5): DSGVTQTPKHLITATGQRVTLRCSPRSGDLSVYWYQQSLDQGLQFLIQYYNGEERAKGNILERFSAQQFPDLHSELNLSSLELGDSALYFCASSLAGLEGETQYFGPGTRLLVL.

J is TRBJ1-6 and V is TRBV28, with 8 bases matching TRBD1. The CDR3 has 16 residues. The ends lost 7 bases at V and 4 bases at J; junction bases unmatched: 9. Germline V gene lookup returns CDR1 MDHEN and CDR2 SYDVKM. CDR3 in DNA: TGTGCCAGCACCAGGACAGGGCGACTTTATAATTCACCCCTCCACTTT. Its protein is CASTRTGRLYNSPLHF.

A remark on this clone: The junction differs from germline at one of its ends, possibly a read error. The chain is built from TRBV4-1 and TRBJ2-7; a possible D gene is TRBD2 (6 bases). Germline CDR1 is MGHRA and CDR2 is YSYEKL. The CDR3 consists of 14 residues. In DNA form, the CDR3 reads TGTGCCAGCAGCCAACCCACTAGCAACTACGAGCAGTACTTC. Protein: CASSQPTSNYEQYF.

This clone was detected a few times. V gene TRBV2 combines with J gene TRBJ2-7, with a weak D call TRBD1 (5 bases). Per germline, CDR1 SNHLY and CDR2 FYNNEI. V lost 6 bases, J lost 12 bases, and 18 bases lay in between. There are 12 residues in the CDR3. Here the CDR3 DNA reads TGTGCCAGCAGAAGTACAGGTTTAAGTCCGTACTTC. This codes for CASRSTGLSPYF.

This chain joins TRBV11-2 and TRBJ2-5, with a tentative D call TRBD2 (6 bases). Germline-derived CDR1 and CDR2 are SGHAT and FQNNGV. V gave up 7 bases and J gave up 5 bases, with 20 bases separating them. The CDR3 sequence is 15 residues long. In DNA form, the CDR3 reads TGTGCCAGCAACATCGGGACTCCAGTCGGCGAGACCCAGTACTTC. It translates to CASNIGTPVGETQYF.

The chain recombines TRBV30 with TRBJ1-2; D is perhaps TRBD1 (5 bases). Germline CDR1 reads GTSNPN; CDR2 reads SVGIG (reference sequence). The CDR3 runs 14 residues. The germline V and J ends were trimmed by 0 bases and 4 bases, with 12 bases remaining between them. CDR3 sequence reads: CAWSVDSRGYGYTF. CDR3 nucleotide sequence: TGTGCCTGGAGTGTAGACAGTAGAGGCTATGGCTACACCTTC.

This clone came up a few times. DNA for the CDR3: TGTGCCAGCAGCTTAGAGTGGCTAGCAGGTGAGCAGTTCTTC. Protein sequence: CASSLEWLAGEQFF. The genes are TRBV11-2 and TRBJ2-1; D may be TRBD2 (5 bases). Trimming pared 0 bases from V and 9 bases from J, leaving 12 bases between. The CDR3 has 14 residues. Germline loops: CDR1 SGHAT, CDR2 FQNNGV.

This clone occurred a few times. CDR3 in amino acids: CASSLVRNTGELFF. CDR3 in DNA: TGTGCCAGCAGCTTAGTTAGGAACACCGGGGAGCTGTTTTTT. The chain has TRBV7-2 and TRBJ2-2; no reliable D call. There are 14 residues in the CDR3. The germline gives CDR1 SGHTA, CDR2 FQGNSA. V was clipped by 1 base and J by 1 base, with 4 bases between them. Full variable domain (remainder filled in from reference TRBV7-2 and TRBJ2-2): GAGVSQSPSNKVTEKGKDVELRCDPISGHTALYWYRQSLGQGLEFLIYFQGNSAPDKSGLPSDRFSAERTGGSVSTLTIQRTQQEDSAVYLCASSLVRNTGELFFGEGSRLTVL.

This chain links TRBV6-1 with TRBJ2-7; 8 nucleotides align to TRBD1. The CDR3 totals 14 residues. CDR1 is MNHNS, CDR2 SASEGT, per germline. V lost 4 bases and J lost 6; bases outside the gene matches: 8. CDR3 in amino acids: CASSVTGDRGEQYV. The DNA of the CDR3 is TGTGCCAGCAGTGTGACAGGGGACCGTGGCGAGCAGTACGTC.

The V and J genes are TRBV7-9 and TRBJ2-2; D is perhaps TRBD1 (5 bases). The V gene lost 3 bases and the J gene lost 6 bases, with 11 bases spanning the gap. Germline CDR1 and CDR2: SEHNR and FQNEAQ (reference sequence). The length of the CDR3 is 14 residues. CDR3 residues: CASSFQGLAGELFF. CDR3 bases: TGTGCCAGCAGCTTCCAGGGTCTGGCCGGGGAGCTGTTTTTT.